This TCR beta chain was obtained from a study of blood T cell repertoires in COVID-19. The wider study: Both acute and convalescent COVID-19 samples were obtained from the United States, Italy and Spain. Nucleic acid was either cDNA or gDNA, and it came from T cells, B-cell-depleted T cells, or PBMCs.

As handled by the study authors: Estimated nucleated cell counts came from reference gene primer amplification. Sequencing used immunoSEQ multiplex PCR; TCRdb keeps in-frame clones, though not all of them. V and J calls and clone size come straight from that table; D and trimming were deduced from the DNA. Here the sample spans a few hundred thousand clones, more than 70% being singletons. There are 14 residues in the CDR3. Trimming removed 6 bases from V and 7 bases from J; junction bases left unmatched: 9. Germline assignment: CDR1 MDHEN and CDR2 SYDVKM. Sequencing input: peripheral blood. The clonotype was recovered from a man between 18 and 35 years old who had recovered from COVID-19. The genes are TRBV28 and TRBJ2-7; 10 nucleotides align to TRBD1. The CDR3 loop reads CASSNRDRGKEQYF. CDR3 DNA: TGTGCCAGCAGCAACCGGGACAGGGGTAAAGAGCAGTACTTC.